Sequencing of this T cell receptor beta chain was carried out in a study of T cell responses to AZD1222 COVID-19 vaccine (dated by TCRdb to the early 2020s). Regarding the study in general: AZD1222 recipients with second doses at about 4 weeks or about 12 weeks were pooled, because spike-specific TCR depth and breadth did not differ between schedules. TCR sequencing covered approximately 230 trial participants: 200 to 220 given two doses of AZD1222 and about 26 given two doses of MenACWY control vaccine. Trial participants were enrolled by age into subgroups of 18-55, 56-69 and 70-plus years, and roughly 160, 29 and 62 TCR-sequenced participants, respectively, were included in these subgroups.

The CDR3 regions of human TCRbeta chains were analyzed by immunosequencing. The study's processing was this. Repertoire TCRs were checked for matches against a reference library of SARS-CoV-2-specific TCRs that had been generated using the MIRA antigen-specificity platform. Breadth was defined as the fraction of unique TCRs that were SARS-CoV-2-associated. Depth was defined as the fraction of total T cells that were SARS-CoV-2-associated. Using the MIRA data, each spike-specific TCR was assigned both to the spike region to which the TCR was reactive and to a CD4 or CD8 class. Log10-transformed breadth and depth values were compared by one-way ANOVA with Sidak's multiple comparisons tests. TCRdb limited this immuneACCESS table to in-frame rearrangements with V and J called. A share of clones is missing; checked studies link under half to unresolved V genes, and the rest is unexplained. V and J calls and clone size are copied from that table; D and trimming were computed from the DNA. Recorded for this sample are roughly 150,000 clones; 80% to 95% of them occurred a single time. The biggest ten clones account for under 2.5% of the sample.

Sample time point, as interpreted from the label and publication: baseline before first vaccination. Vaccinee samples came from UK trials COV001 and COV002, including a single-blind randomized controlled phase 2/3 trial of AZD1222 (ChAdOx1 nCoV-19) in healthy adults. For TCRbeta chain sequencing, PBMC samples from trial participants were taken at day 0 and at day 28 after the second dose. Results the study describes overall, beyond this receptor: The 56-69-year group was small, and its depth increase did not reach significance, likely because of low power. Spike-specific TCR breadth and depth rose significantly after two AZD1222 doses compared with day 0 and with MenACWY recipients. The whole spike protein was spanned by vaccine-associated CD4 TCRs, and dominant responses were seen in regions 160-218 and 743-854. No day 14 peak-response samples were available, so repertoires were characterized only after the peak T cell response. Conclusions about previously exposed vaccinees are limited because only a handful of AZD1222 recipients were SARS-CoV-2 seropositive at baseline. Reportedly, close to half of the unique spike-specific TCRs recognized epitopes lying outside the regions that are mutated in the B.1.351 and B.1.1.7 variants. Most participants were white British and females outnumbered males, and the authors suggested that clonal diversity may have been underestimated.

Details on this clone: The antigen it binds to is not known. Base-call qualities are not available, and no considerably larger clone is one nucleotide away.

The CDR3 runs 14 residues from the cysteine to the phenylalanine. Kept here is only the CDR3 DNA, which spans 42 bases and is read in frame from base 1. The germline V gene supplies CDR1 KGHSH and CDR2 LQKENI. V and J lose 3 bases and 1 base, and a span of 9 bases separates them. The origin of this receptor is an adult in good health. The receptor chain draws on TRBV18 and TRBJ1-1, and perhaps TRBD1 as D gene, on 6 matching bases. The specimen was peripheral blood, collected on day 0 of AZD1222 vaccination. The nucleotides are TGTGCCAGCTCACCGGGGGCAGCGAACACTGAAGCTTTCTTT. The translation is CASSPGAANTEAFF.